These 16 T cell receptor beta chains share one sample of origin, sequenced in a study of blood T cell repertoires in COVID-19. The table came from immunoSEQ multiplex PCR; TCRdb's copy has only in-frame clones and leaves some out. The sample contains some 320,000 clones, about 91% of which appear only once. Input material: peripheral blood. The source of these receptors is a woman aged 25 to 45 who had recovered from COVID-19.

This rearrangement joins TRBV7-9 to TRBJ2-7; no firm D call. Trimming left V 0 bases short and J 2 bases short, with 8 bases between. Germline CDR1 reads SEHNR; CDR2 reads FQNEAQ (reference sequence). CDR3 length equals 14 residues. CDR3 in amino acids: CASSLAGTTYEQYF. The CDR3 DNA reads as TGTGCCAGCAGCTTAGCTGGTACTACCTACGAGCAGTACTTC.

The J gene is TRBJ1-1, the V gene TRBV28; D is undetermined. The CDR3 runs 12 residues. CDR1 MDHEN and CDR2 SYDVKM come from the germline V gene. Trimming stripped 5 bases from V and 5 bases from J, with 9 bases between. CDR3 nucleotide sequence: TGTGCCAGCAGTCGACGGGTTACTGAAGCTTTCTTT. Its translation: CASSRRVTEAFF. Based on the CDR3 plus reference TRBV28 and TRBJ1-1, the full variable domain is DVKVTQSSRYLVKRTGEKVFLECVQDMDHENMFWYRQDPGLGLRLIYFSYDVKMKEKGDIPEGYSVSREKKERFSLILESASTNQTSMYLCASSRRVTEAFFGQGTRLTVV.

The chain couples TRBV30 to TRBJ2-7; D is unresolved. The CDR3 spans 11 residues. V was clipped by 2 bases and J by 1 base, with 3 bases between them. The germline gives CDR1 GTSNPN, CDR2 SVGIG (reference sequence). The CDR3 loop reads CAWSHSYEQYF. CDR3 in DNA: TGTGCCTGGAGTCATTCCTACGAGCAGTACTTC.

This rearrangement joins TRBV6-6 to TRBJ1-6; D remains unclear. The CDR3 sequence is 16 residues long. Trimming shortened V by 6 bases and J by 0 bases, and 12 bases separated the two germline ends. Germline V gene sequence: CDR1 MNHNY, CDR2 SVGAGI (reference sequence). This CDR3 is CASRTPGSSYNSPLHF. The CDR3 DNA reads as TGTGCCAGCAGGACCCCGGGGAGCTCCTATAATTCACCCCTCCACTTT.

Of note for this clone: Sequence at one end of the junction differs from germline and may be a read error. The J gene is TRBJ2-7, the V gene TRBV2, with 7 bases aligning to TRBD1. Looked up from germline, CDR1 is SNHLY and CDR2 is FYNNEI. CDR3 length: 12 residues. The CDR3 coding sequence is TGTGCCAGCAGGGAAGACAGGGACGAGCAGTACTTC. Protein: CASREDRDEQYF.

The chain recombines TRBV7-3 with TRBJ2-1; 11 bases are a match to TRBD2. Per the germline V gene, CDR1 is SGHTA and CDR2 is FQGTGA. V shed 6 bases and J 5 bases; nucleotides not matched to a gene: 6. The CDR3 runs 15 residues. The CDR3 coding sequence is TGTGCCAGCAGTCCTAGCGGGGGGCCCCACAATGAGCAGTTCTTC. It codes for CASSPSGGPHNEQFF.

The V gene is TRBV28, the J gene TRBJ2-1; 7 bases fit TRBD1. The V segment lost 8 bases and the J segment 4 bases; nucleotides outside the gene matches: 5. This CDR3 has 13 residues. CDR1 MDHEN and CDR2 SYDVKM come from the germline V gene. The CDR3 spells CASRDSFYNEQFF. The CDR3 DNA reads TGTGCCAGCCGGGACAGCTTTTACAATGAGCAGTTCTTC.

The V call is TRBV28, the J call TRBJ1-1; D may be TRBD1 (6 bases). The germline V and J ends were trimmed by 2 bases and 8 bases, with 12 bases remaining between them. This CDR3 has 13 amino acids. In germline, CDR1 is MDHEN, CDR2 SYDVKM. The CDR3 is CASSLIGGLEAFF. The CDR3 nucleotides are TGTGCCAGCAGTTTAATTGGGGGCTTGGAAGCTTTCTTT.

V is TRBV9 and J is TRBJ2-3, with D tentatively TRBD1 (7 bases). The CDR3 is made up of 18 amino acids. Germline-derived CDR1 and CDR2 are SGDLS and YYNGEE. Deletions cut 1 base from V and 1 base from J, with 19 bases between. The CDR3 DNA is TGTGCCAGCAGCGTAAGGCCCAGGGGGAGGTCGGGCACAGATACGCAGTATTTT. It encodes CASSVRPRGRSGTDTQYF. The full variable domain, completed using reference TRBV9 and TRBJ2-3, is DSGVTQTPKHLITATGQRVTLRCSPRSGDLSVYWYQQSLDQGLQFLIQYYNGEERAKGNILERFSAQQFPDLHSELNLSSLELGDSALYFCASSVRPRGRSGTDTQYFGPGTRLTVL.

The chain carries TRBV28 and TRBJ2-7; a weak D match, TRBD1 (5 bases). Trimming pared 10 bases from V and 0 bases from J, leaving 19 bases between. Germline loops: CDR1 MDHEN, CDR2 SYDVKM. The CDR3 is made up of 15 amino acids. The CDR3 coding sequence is TGTGCCACCCTATTTACAGGACGGAGCTCCTACGAGCAGTACTTC. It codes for CATLFTGRSSYEQYF.

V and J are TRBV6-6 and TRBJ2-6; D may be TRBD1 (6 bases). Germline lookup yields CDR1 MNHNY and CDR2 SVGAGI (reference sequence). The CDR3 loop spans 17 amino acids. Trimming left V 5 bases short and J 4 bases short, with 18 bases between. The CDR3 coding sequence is TGTGCCAGCAGTCACCACTCCAGGGGAGACGGGGCCAACGTCCTGACTTTC. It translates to CASSHHSRGDGANVLTF.

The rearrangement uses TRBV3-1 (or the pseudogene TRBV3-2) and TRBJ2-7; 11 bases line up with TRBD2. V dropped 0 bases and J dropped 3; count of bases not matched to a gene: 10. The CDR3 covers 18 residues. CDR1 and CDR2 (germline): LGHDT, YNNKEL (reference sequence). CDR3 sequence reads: CASSQDYPTSGGLYEQYF. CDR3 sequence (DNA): TGTGCCAGCAGCCAAGATTACCCTACTAGCGGGGGCCTCTACGAGCAGTACTTC.

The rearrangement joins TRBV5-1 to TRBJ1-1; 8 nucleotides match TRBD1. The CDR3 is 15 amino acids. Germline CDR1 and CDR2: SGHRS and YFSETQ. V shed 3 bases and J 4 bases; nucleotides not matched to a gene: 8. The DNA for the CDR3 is TGCGCCAGCAGCTCCCCAGGGGGCGGGGGCACTGAAGCTTTCTTT. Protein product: CASSSPGGGGTEAFF.

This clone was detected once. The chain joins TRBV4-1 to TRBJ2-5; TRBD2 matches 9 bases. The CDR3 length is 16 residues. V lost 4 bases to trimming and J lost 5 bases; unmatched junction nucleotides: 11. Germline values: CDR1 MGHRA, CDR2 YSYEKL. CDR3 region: CASSRDSGGLRETQYF. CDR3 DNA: TGCGCCAGCAGCCGGGATAGCGGGGGCCTCAGGGAGACCCAGTACTTC.

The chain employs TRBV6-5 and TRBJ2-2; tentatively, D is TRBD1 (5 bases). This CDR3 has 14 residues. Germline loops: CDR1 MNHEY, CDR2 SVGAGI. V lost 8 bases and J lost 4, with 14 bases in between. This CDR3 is CASGAGQTTGELFF. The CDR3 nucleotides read TGTGCCAGCGGAGCAGGGCAGACCACCGGGGAGCTGTTTTTT.

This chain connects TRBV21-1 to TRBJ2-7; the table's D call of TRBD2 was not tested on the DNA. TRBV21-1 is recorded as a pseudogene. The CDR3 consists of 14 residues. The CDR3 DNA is TGTGCCAGGAACTCAATACGTAGTAACTACGAGCAGTACTTC. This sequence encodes CARNSIRSNYEQYF.